This TCR beta chain was recovered during a study of CXCR3-negative and CXCR3-positive naive CD8 T cells. Comment on this clonotype: The antigen remains unidentified.

Study outcomes and limitations: More hydrophobic TRB CDR3s were found in CXCR3-positive naive cells than in CXCR3-negative naive cells. Comparably high diversity was seen in both naive subsets, and much lower diversity in memory CD8+ cells. Naive subsets had comparable surface CD5, so TRB CDR3 properties gauged TCR strength.

Sorting was done in triplicate for each CD8+ T cell subset (approximately 300,000 cells each). CD45RO-CCR7+CD27+CD95- defined naive CD8+ T cells. The method, 5' RACE with UMI labels, was used to prepare the TRB cDNA libraries. Each CDR3 protein gets one entry in TCRdb, which reprocessed the 5' RACE reads and gives no DNA. The table counts about 50,000 distinct CDR3 sequences; about 0.61% lies in the top ten. CDR1 is MGHRA, CDR2 YSYEKL, per germline. The CDR3 is made up of 16 amino acids. V and J are TRBV4-1 and TRBJ2-7; TCRdb picks TRBD2, but there is no DNA to check that call. Input material: naive CXCR3+ CD8+ T cells from blood. Subset denoted: CD45RO-CCR7+CD27+CD95- naive CD8+ T cells expressing CXCR3 (TNR3+). The sequence derives from a human donor in good health. Some clones in this sample may be carry-over from other donors' samples. The CDR3 sequence: CASSQVLAGLSYEQYF.